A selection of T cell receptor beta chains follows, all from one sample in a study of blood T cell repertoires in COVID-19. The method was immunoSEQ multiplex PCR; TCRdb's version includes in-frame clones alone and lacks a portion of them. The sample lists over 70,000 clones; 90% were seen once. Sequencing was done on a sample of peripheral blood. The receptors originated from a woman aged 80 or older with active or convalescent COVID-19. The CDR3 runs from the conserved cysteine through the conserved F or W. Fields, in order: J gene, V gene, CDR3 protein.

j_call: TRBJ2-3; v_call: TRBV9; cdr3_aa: CASSPRLAYNTDTQYF
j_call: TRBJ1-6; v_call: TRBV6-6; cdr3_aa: CASLHGGSPLHF
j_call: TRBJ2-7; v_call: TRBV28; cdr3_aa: CASSEGLAGSQREQYF
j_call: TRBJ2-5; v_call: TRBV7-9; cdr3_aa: CASSSRGTRETQYF
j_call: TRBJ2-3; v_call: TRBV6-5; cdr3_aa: CASRSGPYTDTQYF
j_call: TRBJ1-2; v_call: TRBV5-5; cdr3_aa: CASSPSFGNYGYTF
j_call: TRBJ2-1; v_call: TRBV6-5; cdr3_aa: CASSPPTDIGEQFF
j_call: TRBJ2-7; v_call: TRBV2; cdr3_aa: CASKMNIWDSDEQYF
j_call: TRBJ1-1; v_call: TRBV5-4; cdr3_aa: CASSSGQGLNTEAFF
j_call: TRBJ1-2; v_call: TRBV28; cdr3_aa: CASSLSGQVFNYGYTF
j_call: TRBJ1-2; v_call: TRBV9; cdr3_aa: CASSEGQGVRGYTF
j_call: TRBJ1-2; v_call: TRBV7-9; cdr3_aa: CASSDSGYTF
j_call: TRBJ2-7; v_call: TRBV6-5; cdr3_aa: CASSREYEQYF
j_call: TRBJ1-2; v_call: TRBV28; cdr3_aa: CASRPTGLSYGYTF
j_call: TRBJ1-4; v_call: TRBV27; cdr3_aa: CASSLSSYVKGEKLFF
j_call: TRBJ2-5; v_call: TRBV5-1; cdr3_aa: CASSLVSGRGETQYF
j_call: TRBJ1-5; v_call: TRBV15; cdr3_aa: CATSIDRGWQPQHF
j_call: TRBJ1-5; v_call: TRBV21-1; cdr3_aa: CASSTQDGTGNQPQHF
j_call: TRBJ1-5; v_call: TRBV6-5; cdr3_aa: CASSRQGVGRPQHF
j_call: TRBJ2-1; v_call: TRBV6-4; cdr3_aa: CASSARAGGHEQFF
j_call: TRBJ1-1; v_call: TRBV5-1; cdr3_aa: CASRSDHTEAFF
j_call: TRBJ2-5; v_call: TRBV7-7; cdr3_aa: CASSLRERETQYF
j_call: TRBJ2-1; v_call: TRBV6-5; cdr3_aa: CASRKTGVTYNEQFF
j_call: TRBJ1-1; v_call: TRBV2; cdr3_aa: CASSEGGMNTEAFF
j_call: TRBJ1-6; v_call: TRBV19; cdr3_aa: CATQDSRISPLHF
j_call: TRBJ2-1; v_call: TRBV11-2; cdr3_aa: CASSLDTRVGYNEQFF
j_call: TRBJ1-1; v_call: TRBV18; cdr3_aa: CASSHRDTEAFF
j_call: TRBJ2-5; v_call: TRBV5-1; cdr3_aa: CASSFLTSQETQYF
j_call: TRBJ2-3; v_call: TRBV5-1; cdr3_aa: CASSLVQGAIDTQYF
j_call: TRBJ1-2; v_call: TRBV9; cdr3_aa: CASSVGPGSGGDLGYTF
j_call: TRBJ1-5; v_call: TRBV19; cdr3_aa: CASTPGEGISNQPQHF
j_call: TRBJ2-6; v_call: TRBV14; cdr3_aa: CASSQDILINVLTF
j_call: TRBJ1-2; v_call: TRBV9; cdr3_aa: CASSIPGQGREGYTF
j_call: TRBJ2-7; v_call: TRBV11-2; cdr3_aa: CASSLDWASGSSGQYF
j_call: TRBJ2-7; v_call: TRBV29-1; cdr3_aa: CSVEDRNNYEQYF
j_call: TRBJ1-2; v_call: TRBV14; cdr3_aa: CASSTSGNYGYTF
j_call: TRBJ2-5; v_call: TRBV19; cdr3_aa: CASRDLQGIQETQYF
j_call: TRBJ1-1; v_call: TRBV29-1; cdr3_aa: CSENTPGYTEAFF
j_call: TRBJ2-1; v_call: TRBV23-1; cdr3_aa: CASSLTSGSKHEQFF
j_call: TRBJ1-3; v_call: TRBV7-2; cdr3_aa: CASSSQQGSGNTIYF
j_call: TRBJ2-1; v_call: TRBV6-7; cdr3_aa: CASSYSRRLAGVNEQFF
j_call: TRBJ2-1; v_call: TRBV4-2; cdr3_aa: CASSQESGMLGGEQFF
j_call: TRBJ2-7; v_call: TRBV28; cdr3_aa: CASSLLGVWSGDSYEQYF
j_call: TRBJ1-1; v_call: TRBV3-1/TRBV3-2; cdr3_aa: CASSQNTGNTEAFF
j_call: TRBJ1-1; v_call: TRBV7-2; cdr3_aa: CASSLRGTEAFF
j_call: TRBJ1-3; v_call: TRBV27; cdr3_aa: CASSLAGRAGGNTIYF
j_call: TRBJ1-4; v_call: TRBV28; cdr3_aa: CAISREGTQINEKLFF
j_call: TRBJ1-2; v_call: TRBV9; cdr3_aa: CASSVGRHPDGGDNYGYTF
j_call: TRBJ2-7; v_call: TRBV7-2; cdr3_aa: CASSGRTSAYEQYF
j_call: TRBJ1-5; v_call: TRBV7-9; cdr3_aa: CASSLDGDWYSNQPQHF
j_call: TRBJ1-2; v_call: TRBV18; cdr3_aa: CASSPGQAGGYTF
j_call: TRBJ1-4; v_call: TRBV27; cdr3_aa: CASSSTGTGYEKLFF
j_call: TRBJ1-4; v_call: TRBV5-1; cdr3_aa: CASSLAQFATNEKLFF
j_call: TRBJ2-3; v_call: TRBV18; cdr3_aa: CASSPIPGHTSQYF
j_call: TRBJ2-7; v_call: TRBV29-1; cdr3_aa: CSVEDRQGYF
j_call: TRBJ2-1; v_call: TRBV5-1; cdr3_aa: CASSPGLAGVREQFF